This TCR beta chain came from a study of vaccination and CD4 T cells after COVID-19. Study background: Samples taken post-COVID came a median around 96 days after diagnosis, ranging from 35 to 161.

Sequencing of the DNA from cultured CD4+ T cells was carried out with the Oncomine TCR Beta short-read assay. MiXCR, run by TCRdb on the PCR reads, gives a single entry per CDR3 protein. The sample yields approximately 15,000 distinct CDR3 sequences, approximately 55% seen once. For this clonotype: The antigen is unknown.

Germline CDR1 and CDR2: MNHEY and SVGAGI. The V and J ends lost 4 bases and 0 bases respectively, with 4 bases between them. CDR3 length: 13 amino acids. Stated treatment: roughly ten-day PBMC culture with coronavirus spike peptide pools or control peptides (ViraFEST assay). Peptide pool stimulation in ViraFEST expanded antigen-specific T cells, whose TCRs were then sequenced. The V and J genes are TRBV6-5 and TRBJ1-5; D unclear. The sample was CD4+ T cells from blood, cultured in vitro. The TCR comes from a human donor who had recovered from COVID-19. CDR3 nucleotide sequence: TGTGCCAGCAGTTCGCATAGCAATCAGCCCCAGCATTTT. Its translation: CASSSHSNQPQHF.